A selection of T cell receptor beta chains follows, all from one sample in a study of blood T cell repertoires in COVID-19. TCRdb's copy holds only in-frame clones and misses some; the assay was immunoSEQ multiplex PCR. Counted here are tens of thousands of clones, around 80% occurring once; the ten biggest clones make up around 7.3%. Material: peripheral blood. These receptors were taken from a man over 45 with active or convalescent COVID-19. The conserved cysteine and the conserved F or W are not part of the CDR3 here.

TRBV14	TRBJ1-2	ASSPAGNYGYT
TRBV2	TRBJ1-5	ASSRLQGAEQPQH
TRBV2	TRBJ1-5	ASSERTASNQPQH
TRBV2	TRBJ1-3	ASSEAGRFGNTIY
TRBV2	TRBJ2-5	ASALTVRY
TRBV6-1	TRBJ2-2	ASSERRDSTGELF
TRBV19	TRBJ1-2	ASTEKPGGYGYT
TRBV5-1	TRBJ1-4	ASSWRGGDNQEKLF
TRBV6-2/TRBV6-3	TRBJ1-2	ASSSPRTGIYGYT
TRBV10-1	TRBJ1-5	ASSDPGTDNQPQH
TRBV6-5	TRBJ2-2	ASRAELNTGELF
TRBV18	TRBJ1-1	ASSPHRDRNTEAF
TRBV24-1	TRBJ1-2	ATSDLPDYGYT
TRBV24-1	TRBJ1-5	ATSDSGTGGSQPQH
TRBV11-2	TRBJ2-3	ASSFTGVVDTQY
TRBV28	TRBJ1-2	ASSSGHGYT
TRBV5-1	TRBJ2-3	ASSFHRYTDTQY
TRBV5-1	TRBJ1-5	ASSLQGDQPQH
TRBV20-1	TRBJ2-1	SARSGHEQF
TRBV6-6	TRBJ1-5	ASSYRVPGNQPQH
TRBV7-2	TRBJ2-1	ASSSGLVNEQF
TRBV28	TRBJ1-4	ASSPGTTNEKLF
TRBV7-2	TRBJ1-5	ASSRRQGVSQPQH
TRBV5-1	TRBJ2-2	ASSLSVAGANTGELF
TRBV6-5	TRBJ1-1	ASSRFGTANTEAF
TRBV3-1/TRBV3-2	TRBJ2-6	ASSQRSSSGANVLT
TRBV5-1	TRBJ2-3	ASSLGASTDTQY
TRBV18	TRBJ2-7	ASSPGPTVGYEQY
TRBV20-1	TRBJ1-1	SASQGTTEAF
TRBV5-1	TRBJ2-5	ASSSGTGGGETQY
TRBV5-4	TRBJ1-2	ASSLDNNYGYT
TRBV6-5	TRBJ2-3	ASRPGRLTDTQY
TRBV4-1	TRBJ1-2	ASSQVGPRRSGYT
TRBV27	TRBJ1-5	ASSLVWASNQPQH